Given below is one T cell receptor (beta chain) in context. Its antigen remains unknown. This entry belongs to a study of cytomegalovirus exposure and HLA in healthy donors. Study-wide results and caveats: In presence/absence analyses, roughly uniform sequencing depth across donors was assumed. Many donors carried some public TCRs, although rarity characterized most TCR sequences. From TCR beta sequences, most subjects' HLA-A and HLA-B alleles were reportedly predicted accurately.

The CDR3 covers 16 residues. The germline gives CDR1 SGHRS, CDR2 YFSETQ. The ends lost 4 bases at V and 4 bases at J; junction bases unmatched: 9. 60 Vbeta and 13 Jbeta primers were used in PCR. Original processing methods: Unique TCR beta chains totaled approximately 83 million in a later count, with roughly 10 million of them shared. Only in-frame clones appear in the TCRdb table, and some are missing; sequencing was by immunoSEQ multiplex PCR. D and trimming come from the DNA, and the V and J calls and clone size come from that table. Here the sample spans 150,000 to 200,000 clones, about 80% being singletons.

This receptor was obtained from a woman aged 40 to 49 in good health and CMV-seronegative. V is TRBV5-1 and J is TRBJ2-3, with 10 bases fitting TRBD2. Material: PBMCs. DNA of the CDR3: TGCGCCAGCAGCGTTGTGAGTAGCGGGGGGTCAGATACGCAGTATTTT. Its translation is CASSVVSSGGSDTQYF.